Listed below are T cell receptor beta chains from one sample, sequenced in a study of vaccination effects on CD4 cells after COVID-19. Sequencing used immunoSEQ multiplex PCR; TCRdb keeps in-frame clones, though not all of them. In the table there are 45,000 to 60,000 clones, 55% to 75% of which are singletons. The antigens for these receptors are not known. The source was CD4+ T cells from PBMCs cultured without peptide, collected after COVID-19 vaccination. The source of these receptors is a human donor who received a COVID-19 vaccine. Each CDR3 is given with its conserved first and last residue. A D gene is named only where the DNA matches it firmly. Size tells how often a clone was seen (once, few, many) or the class of an expanded clone, and some rows leave it out.

v_gene	j_gene	abundance	d_gene	CDR3aa	CDR3nt
TRBV12-3/TRBV12-4	TRBJ1-4	-	-	CASSFEDSKLFF	TGTGCCAGCAGTTTCGAAGACAGCAAACTGTTTTTT
TRBV3-1/TRBV3-2	TRBJ2-7	-	-	CASSQAVYEQYF	TGTGCCAGCAGCCAAGCAGTCTACGAGCAGTACTTC
TRBV6-5	TRBJ1-3	-	-	CASSAGNTIYF	TGTGCCAGCAGCGCTGGAAACACCATATATTTT
TRBV12-5	TRBJ2-3	-	TRBD2	CASGLVSTSGRDTQYF	TGTGCTAGTGGTTTGGTTTCGACTAGCGGTAGAGATACGCAGTATTTT
TRBV18	TRBJ1-3	-	-	CASFFDRRSGNTIYF	TGTGCCAGCTTCTTCGACAGGCGTTCAGGAAACACCATATATTTT
TRBV9	TRBJ2-5	-	-	CASSVGYEETQYF	TGTGCCAGCAGCGTAGGGTATGAAGAGACCCAGTACTTC
TRBV6-5	TRBJ1-2	-	TRBD1	CASSRGGADYGYTF	TGTGCCAGCAGCCGAGGGGGCGCGGACTATGGCTACACCTTC
TRBV5-1	TRBJ2-1	-	-	CASSPGTTKGDEQFF	TGCGCCAGCAGCCCCGGGACTACCAAGGGGGATGAGCAGTTCTTC
TRBV6-4	TRBJ2-2	-	-	CASSEQLNTGELFF	TGTGCCAGCAGTGAGCAGCTGAACACCGGGGAGCTGTTTTTT
TRBV3-1/TRBV3-2	TRBJ2-5	few	-	CASSPGGGTLQETQYF	TGTGCCAGCAGCCCCGGTGGCGGGACACTTCAAGAGACCCAGTACTTC
TRBV7-7	TRBJ2-1	-	TRBD2	CASSLGAGGRDEQFF	TGTGCCAGCAGCTTAGGAGCGGGGGGGCGGGATGAGCAGTTCTTC
TRBV7-9	TRBJ2-1	-	TRBD2	CASSPTGSGRRNEQFF	TGTGCCAGCAGCCCAACGGGTAGCGGGAGACGGAATGAGCAGTTCTTC
TRBV18	TRBJ1-5	few	TRBD1	CASSPGQINQPQHF	TGTGCCAGCTCACCGGGACAGATCAATCAGCCCCAGCATTTT
TRBV3-1/TRBV3-2	TRBJ1-5	-	-	CASSLQGQPQHF	TGTGCCAGCAGCCTCCAGGGTCAGCCCCAGCATTTT
TRBV7-9	TRBJ2-2	-	TRBD2	CASSLAAATGRTGELFF	TGTGCCAGCAGCTTAGCGGCCGCCACCGGGAGGACCGGGGAGCTGTTTTTT
TRBV30	TRBJ1-4	-	TRBD1	CAWSRTGREKLFF	TGTGCCTGGAGCCGGACAGGTCGTGAAAAACTGTTTTTT
TRBV3-1/TRBV3-2	TRBJ2-2	-	-	CASSQGLSTNTGELFF	TGTGCCAGCAGCCAAGGCCTTTCTACAAACACCGGGGAGCTGTTTTTT
TRBV4-1	TRBJ2-7	-	-	CASSQDPGFEQYF	TGCGCCAGCAGCCAAGATCCCGGGTTCGAGCAGTACTTC
TRBV7-9	TRBJ2-6	-	TRBD1	CASSVIPGQGETGANVLTF	TGTGCCAGCAGCGTTATACCGGGACAGGGGGAAACTGGGGCCAACGTCCTGACTTTC
TRBV19	TRBJ1-1	-	-	CASTPRANTEAFF	TGTGCCAGTACCCCCAGGGCGAACACTGAAGCTTTCTTT
TRBV5-8	TRBJ2-7	-	TRBD1	CASSLGQGARYEQYF	TGTGCCAGCAGCCTGGGACAGGGGGCAAGGTACGAGCAGTACTTC
TRBV5-4	TRBJ2-6	-	-	CASAKQGVHWANVLTF	TGTGCCAGCGCAAAACAGGGAGTTCACTGGGCCAACGTCCTGACTTTC
TRBV19	TRBJ1-5	-	-	CASSIDSFSNQPQHF	TGTGCCAGTAGTATAGACAGCTTTAGCAATCAGCCCCAGCATTTT
TRBV6-2/TRBV6-3	TRBJ1-5	once	-	CASSPRQAAFNQPQHF	TGTGCCAGCAGTCCCCGACAGGCCGCCTTCAATCAGCCCCAGCATTTT
TRBV19	TRBJ1-6	-	TRBD1	CASSIRQGLEYNSPLHF	TGTGCCAGTAGTATCCGACAGGGGCTAGAGTATAATTCACCCCTCCACTTT
TRBV2	TRBJ1-2	-	-	CASSVGRDKTDYGYTF	TGTGCCAGCAGTGTGGGCCGGGACAAAACCGACTATGGCTACACCTTC
TRBV19	TRBJ1-2	once	-	CASSIDGTWYGYTF	TGTGCCAGTAGTATAGACGGGACATGGTATGGCTACACCTTC
TRBV10-3	TRBJ2-7	-	TRBD1	CAISSGQGAGEQYF	TGTGCCATCAGCTCCGGACAGGGGGCAGGTGAGCAGTACTTC
TRBV6-6	TRBJ1-3	-	-	CASSSVQGRGNTIYF	TGTGCCAGCAGTTCCGTGCAGGGGCGGGGAAACACCATATATTTT
TRBV6-5	TRBJ2-1	-	TRBD1	CASSQGQGSYNEQFF	TGTGCCAGCAGCCAGGGACAGGGGTCCTACAATGAGCAGTTCTTC
TRBV5-5	TRBJ1-1	-	TRBD1	CASSRQGANTEAFF	TGTGCCAGCAGCAGACAGGGGGCCAACACTGAAGCTTTCTTT
TRBV3-1/TRBV3-2	TRBJ1-5	-	-	CASSHGNQPQHF	TGTGCCAGCAGTCATGGCAATCAGCCCCAGCATTTT
TRBV2	TRBJ2-3	-	-	CASKMESGSTDTQYF	TGTGCCAGCAAGATGGAGAGCGGAAGCACAGATACGCAGTATTTT
TRBV5-6	TRBJ2-5	-	-	CASSLAGRGREETQYF	TGTGCCAGCAGCTTGGCGGGCAGGGGTCGGGAAGAGACCCAGTACTTC
TRBV19	TRBJ2-1	once	TRBD2	CASSILLASSGRSNEQFF	TGTGCCAGTAGTATTTTGCTAGCATCTAGCGGGCGGTCCAATGAGCAGTTCTTC
TRBV30	TRBJ1-5	-	TRBD1	CAWSVTGGGQPQHF	TGTGCCTGGAGTGTAACAGGGGGCGGTCAGCCCCAGCATTTT
TRBV10-2	TRBJ1-5	few	TRBD1	CASSETGGGNQPQHF	TGCGCCAGCAGTGAAACAGGGGGCGGCAATCAGCCCCAGCATTTT
TRBV2	TRBJ2-5	-	TRBD1	CASRADRGQRTQYF	TGTGCCAGCAGGGCAGACAGGGGGCAAAGGACCCAGTACTTC
TRBV4-1	TRBJ1-2	-	-	CASSHQGIRYGYTF	TGCGCCAGCAGCCACCAGGGGATCAGGTATGGCTACACCTTC
TRBV27	TRBJ1-2	-	TRBD1	CASRTLSGTGGAGYGYTF	TGTGCCAGCCGGACGCTTTCCGGGACAGGGGGCGCAGGCTATGGCTACACCTTC
TRBV24-1	TRBJ2-3	-	TRBD2	CATSDAIAGGPGQYF	TGTGCCACCAGTGACGCGATAGCGGGGGGGCCGGGGCAGTATTTT
TRBV5-1	TRBJ2-1	once	TRBD2	CASSLWSGGTYNEQFF	TGCGCCAGCAGCTTGTGGTCGGGAGGGACCTACAATGAGCAGTTCTTC
TRBV18	TRBJ2-1	few	-	CASSPFHGSVYNEQFF	TGTGCCAGCTCACCATTTCACGGGAGTGTCTACAATGAGCAGTTCTTC
TRBV19	TRBJ1-2	-	-	CASSIEVQSATRWFGYTF	TGTGCCAGTAGTATAGAAGTCCAATCGGCTACACGTTGGTTTGGCTACACCTTC
TRBV6-2/TRBV6-3	TRBJ2-7	once	-	CASSYSGSYEQYF	TGTGCCAGCAGTTACTCGGGCTCCTACGAGCAGTACTTC
TRBV24-1	TRBJ2-1	-	TRBD1	CATSGRGTGSNEQFF	TGTGCCACCAGTGGCCGAGGGACAGGGTCCAATGAGCAGTTCTTC
TRBV5-1	TRBJ1-1	-	-	CASSFQGNTEAFF	TGCGCCAGCAGCTTCCAGGGGAACACTGAAGCTTTCTTT
TRBV7-2	TRBJ1-1	-	-	CASSLRGDGTEAFF	TGTGCCAGCAGCTTAAGGGGTGATGGGACTGAAGCTTTCTTT
TRBV10-3	TRBJ1-2	-	-	CAISDGPGHGYTF	TGTGCCATCAGTGACGGTCCCGGCCATGGCTACACCTTC
TRBV5-6	TRBJ2-7	-	TRBD2	CASSPGLAGSYEQYF	TGTGCCAGCAGCCCGGGACTAGCAGGCTCCTACGAGCAGTACTTC
TRBV27	TRBJ2-7	-	-	CASRRQGGFHEQYF	TGTGCCAGCCGTCGCCAGGGGGGTTTCCACGAGCAGTACTTC
TRBV5-1	TRBJ2-7	-	TRBD1	CASSFWDRGDSSYEQYF	TGCGCCAGCAGCTTTTGGGACAGGGGGGATAGCTCCTACGAGCAGTACTTC
TRBV3-1/TRBV3-2	TRBJ1-6	few	TRBD1	CASSQGQGIYSPLHF	TGTGCCAGCAGCCAGGGACAGGGGATTTATTCACCCCTCCACTTT
TRBV5-1	TRBJ2-5	-	-	CASTSTRSETQYF	TGCGCCAGCACCTCCACGCGATCAGAGACCCAGTACTTC
TRBV9	TRBJ2-3	-	TRBD1	CASSLGTGTDTQYF	TGTGCCAGCAGCCTCGGGACAGGGACAGATACGCAGTATTTT
TRBV5-4	TRBJ2-6	-	TRBD2	CASSFGGERGTGANVLTF	TGTGCCAGCAGCTTTGGGGGGGAGAGGGGTACTGGGGCCAACGTCCTGACTTTC
TRBV2	TRBJ2-5	-	TRBD2	CASSDLALGLAVPGETQYF	TGTGCCAGCAGTGATCTAGCCCTGGGACTAGCGGTACCCGGGGAGACCCAGTACTTC
TRBV2	TRBJ2-7	-	-	CASRPNSYEQYF	TGTGCCAGCAGACCCAACAGCTACGAGCAGTACTTC